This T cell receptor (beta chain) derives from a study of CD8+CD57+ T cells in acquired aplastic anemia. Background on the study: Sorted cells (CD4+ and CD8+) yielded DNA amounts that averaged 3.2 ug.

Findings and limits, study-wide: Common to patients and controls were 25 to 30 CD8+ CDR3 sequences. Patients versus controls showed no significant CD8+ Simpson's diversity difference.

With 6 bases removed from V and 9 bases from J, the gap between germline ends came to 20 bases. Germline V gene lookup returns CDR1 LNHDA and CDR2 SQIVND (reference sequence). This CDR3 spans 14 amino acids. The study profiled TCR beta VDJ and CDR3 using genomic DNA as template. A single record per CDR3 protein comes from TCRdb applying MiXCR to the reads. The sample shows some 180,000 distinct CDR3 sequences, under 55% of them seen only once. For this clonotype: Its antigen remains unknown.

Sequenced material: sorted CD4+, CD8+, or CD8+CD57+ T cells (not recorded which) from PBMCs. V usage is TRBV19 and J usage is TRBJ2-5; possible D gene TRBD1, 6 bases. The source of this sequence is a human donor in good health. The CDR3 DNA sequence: TGTGCCAGTAGGAACAGGGTTCACAATCAGCCCCAGTACTTC. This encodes CASRNRVHNQPQYF.